This entry lists 6 T cell receptor beta chains sequenced from one sample in a study of T cells in Graves' hyperthyroidism and ophthalmopathy. Amplification targeted TCR beta CDR3 regions from RNA transcripts. The TCR CDR3 was amplified in a first-round RT-PCR using the HTBI primer set. TCRdb processed the multiplex PCR reads anew with MiXCR; each CDR3 protein has one entry. The table shows about 250,000 distinct CDR3 sequences, with roughly 22% occurring only once. The sample taken for sequencing was blood. The receptors stem from a man under 40 with Graves' ophthalmopathy.

The chain recombines TRBV2 with TRBJ1-1; D gene unclear. This CDR3 is built from 13 residues. With 10 bases removed from V and 2 bases from J, the gap between germline ends came to 14 bases. Germline-derived CDR1 and CDR2 are SNHLY and FYNNEI. CDR3 amino acids: CATRRERNTEAFF. CDR3 nucleotide sequence: TGTGCCACTCGAAGGGAGAGAAACACTGAAGCTTTCTTT.

Only a few counts were recorded for this clonotype. The chain is built from TRBV10-3 and TRBJ2-2; no clear D. CDR1 is ENHRY and CDR2 is SYGVKD in the germline V gene. The CDR3 is made up of 12 amino acids. Trimming took off 3 bases at V and 5 bases at J, with 4 bases between the two ends. The CDR3 bases are TGTGCCATCAGTGATTCAACCGGGGAGCTGTTTTTT. This sequence encodes CAISDSTGELFF.

Worth noting for this clonotype: Germline is not matched at one junction end, which may reflect a read error. The rearrangement joins TRBV7-7 to TRBJ2-3, with 7 bases aligning to TRBD2. Looked up from germline, CDR1 is SSHAT and CDR2 is FNYEAQ (reference sequence). The CDR3 spans 16 residues. The CDR3 sequence is CASSPGVAGAADTQYF. CDR3 DNA sequence: TGTGCTAGCAGTCCCGGGGTTGCGGGAGCGGCAGATACGCAGTATTTT.

In this sample, this clonotype turned up many times. V is TRBV7-8 and J is TRBJ2-3; 8 nucleotides agree with TRBD1. With 0 bases clipped from V and 13 bases from J, the junction kept 3 bases outside the gene matches. In germline, CDR1 is SGHVS, CDR2 FQNEAQ. The CDR3 has 12 residues. CDR3 region: CASSLAEGQEYF. In DNA form, the CDR3 reads TGTGCCAGCAGCTTAGCGGAGGGACAGGAGTATTTT.

This clonotype was picked up a small number of times. This chain links TRBV10-2 with TRBJ2-1; the match to TRBD2 covers 8 bases. Per germline, CDR1 WSHSY and CDR2 SAAADI. The CDR3 is 15 residues long. V trimming: 5 bases; J trimming: 6 bases; junction bases outside the gene matches: 9. The DNA of the CDR3 is TGCGCCAGCAGTATGGGGGGACTAGGGGCCAATGAGCAGTTCTTC. Its protein product is CASSMGGLGANEQFF.

This clonotype was counted many times. The J gene is TRBJ2-2, the V gene TRBV6-2 or TRBV6-3; possibly TRBD1 or TRBD2 for D (5 bases each). Germline V gene lookup returns CDR1 MNHEY and CDR2 SVGEGT. CDR3 length: 15 residues. The V end lost 8 bases, the J end lost 0 bases, and 13 bases lay between the germline ends. Written as DNA, the CDR3 is TGTGCCAGCCTCAACGGGGCGCCGAACACCGGGGAGCTGTTTTTT. Residues: CASLNGAPNTGELFF.